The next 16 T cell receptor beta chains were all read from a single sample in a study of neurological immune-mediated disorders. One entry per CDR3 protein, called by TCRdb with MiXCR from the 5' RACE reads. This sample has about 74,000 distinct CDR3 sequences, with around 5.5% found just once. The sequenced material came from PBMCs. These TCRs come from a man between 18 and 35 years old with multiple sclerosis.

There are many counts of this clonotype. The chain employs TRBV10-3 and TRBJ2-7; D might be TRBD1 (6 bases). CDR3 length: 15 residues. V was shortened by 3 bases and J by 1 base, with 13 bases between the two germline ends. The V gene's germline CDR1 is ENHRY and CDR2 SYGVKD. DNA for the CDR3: TGTGCCATCAGTGATTCAGGGGCGCCGTCCTACGAGCAGTACTTC. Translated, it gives CAISDSGAPSYEQYF.

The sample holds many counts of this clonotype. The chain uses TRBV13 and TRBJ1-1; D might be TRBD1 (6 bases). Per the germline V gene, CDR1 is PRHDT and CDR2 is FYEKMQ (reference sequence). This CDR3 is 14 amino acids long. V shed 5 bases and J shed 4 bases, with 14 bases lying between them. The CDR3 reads CASSPEGGGTEAFF. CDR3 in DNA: TGTGCCAGCAGCCCAGAAGGGGGAGGCACTGAAGCTTTCTTT. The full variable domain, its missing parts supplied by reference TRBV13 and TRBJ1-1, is AAGVIQSPRHLIKEKRETATLKCYPIPRHDTVYWYQQGPGQDPQFLISFYEKMQSDKGSIPDRFSAQQFSDYHSELNMSSLELGDSALYFCASSPEGGGTEAFFGQGTRLTVV.

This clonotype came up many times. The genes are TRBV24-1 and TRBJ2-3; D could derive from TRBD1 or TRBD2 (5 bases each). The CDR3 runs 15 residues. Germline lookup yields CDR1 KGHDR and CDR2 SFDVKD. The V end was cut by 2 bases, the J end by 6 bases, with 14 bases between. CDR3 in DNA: TGTGCCACCAGTGATTCTAGAGGAGAGGGGGATACGCAGTATTTT. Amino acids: CATSDSRGEGDTQYF.

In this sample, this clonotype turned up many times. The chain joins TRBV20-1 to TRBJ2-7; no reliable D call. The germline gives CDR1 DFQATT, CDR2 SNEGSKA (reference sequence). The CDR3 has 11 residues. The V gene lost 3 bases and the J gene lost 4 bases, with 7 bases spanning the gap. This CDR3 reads CSASGDYEQYF. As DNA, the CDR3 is TGCAGTGCTAGTGGGGATTACGAGCAGTACTTC.

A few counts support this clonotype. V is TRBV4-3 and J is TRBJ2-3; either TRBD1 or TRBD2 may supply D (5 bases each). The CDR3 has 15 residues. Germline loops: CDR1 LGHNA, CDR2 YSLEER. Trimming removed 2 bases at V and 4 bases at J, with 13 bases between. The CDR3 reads CASSQWFKGPDTQYF. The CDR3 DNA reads TGCGCCAGCAGCCAATGGTTTAAGGGACCAGATACGCAGTATTTT.

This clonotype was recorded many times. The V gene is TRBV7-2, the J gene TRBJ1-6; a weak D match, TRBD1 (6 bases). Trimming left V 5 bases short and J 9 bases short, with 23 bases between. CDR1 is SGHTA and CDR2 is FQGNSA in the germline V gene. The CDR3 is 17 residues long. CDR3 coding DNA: TGTGCCAGCAGCCACCTAACGGCAGGGGCTTTAACTTCACCCCTCCACTTT. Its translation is CASSHLTAGALTSPLHF.

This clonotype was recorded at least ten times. CDR3 amino acids: CASSSIPQGEAFF. In DNA, the CDR3 is TGCGCCAGCAGCTCGATACCTCAGGGTGAAGCTTTCTTT. V is TRBV5-1 and J is TRBJ1-1, with D perhaps matching TRBD1 (5 bases). Trimming pared 3 bases from V and 7 bases from J, leaving 13 bases between. This CDR3 spans 13 amino acids. Germline V gene sequence: CDR1 SGHRS, CDR2 YFSETQ.

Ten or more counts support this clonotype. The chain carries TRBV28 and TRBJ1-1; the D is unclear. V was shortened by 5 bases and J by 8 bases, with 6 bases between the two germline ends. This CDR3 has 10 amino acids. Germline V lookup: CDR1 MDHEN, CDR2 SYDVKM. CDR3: CASSDGEAFF. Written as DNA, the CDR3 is TGTGCCAGCAGTGACGGAGAAGCTTTCTTT. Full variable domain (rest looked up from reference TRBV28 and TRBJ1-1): DVKVTQSSRYLVKRTGEKVFLECVQDMDHENMFWYRQDPGLGLRLIYFSYDVKMKEKGDIPEGYSVSREKKERFSLILESASTNQTSMYLCASSDGEAFFGQGTRLTVV.

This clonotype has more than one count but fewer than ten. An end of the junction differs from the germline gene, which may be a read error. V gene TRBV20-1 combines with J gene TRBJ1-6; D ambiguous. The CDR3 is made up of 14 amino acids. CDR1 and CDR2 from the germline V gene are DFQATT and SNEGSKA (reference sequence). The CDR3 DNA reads TGCAGTGCTAGAGGAACAGACCAGTACTCACCCCTCAACTTT. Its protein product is CSARGTDQYSPLNF.

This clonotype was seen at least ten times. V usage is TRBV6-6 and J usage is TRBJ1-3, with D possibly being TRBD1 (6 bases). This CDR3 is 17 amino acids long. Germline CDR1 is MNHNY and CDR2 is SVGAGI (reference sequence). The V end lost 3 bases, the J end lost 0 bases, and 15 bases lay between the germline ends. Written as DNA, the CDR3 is TGTGCCAGCAGTTATGGAGTAGGACAGATCTCTGGAAACACCATATATTTT. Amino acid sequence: CASSYGVGQISGNTIYF.

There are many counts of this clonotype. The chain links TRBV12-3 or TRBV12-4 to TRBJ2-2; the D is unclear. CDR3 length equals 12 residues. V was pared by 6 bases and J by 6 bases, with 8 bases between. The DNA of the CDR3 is TGTGCCAGCAGGGACGACGCCGGGGAGCTGTTTTTT. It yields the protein CASRDDAGELFF.

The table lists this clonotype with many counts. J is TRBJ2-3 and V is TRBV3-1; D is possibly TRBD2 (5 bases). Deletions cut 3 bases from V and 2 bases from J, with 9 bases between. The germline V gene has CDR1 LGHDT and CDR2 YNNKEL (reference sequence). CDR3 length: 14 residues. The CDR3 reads CASSQDFITDTQYF. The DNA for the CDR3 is TGTGCCAGCAGCCAGGACTTTATCACAGATACGCAGTATTTT.

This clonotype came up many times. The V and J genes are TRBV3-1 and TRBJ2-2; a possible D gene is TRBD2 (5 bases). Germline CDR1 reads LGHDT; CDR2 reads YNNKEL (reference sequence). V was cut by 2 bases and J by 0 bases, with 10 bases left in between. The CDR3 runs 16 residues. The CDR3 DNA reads TGTGCCAGCAGCCAATCACGGGAACCGAACACCGGGGAGCTGTTTTTT. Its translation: CASSQSREPNTGELFF.

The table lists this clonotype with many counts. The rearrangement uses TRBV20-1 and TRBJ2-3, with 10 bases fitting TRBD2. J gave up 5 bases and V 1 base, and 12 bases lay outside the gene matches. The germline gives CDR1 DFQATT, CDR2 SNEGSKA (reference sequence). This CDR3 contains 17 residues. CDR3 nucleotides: TGCAGTGCTAGAGGTCACGGAAGCGGGAGGGCCATAGATACGCAGTATTTT. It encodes CSARGHGSGRAIDTQYF.

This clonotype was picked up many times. CDR3 region: CAISGTSSSYEQYF. For the CDR3, the DNA is TGTGCCATCAGTGGGACTAGCAGCTCCTACGAGCAGTACTTC. This chain joins TRBV10-3 and TRBJ2-7, with 8 nucleotides matching TRBD2. The CDR3 extends over 14 amino acids. Trimming took 4 bases from V and 0 from J; bases not matched to a gene: 2. Germline loops: CDR1 ENHRY, CDR2 SYGVKD.

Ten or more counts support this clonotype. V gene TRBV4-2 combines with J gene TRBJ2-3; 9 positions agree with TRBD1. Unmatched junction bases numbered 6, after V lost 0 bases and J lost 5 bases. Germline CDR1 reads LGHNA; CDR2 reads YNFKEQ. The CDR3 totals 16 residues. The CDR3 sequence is CASSQDVADRGDTQYF. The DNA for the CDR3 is TGTGCCAGCAGCCAAGATGTTGCGGACAGGGGAGATACGCAGTATTTT.